The rows below give T cell receptor beta chains drawn from one sample of a study of T cell changes during pregnancy in multiple sclerosis. The assay was immunoSEQ multiplex PCR, and TCRdb's table has in-frame clones only and misses some. The table shows over 55,000 clones, with approximately 92% occurring only once. This sample comprised peripheral blood, obtained in the first trimester of pregnancy. The receptor set was obtained from a female donor with multiple sclerosis, enrolled in a pregnancy study. The CDR3 runs from the conserved cysteine through the conserved F or W. Fields, in order: J gene, clone size, D gene, V gene, CDR3 protein, CDR3 DNA. D genes are given only for firm matches. Expanded clones are given a class, and other clones once, few, many or no size at all.

>TRBJ1-3|-|-|TRBV7-6
CASSAEGNTIYF
TGTGCCAGCAGCGCGGAGGGAAACACCATATATTTT
>TRBJ2-2|-|TRBD2|TRBV28
CASSFTSRGREGLGGELFF
TGTGCCAGCAGTTTTACGTCCCGAGGGCGGGAGGGCTTAGGCGGGGAGCTGTTTTTT
>TRBJ2-7|-|TRBD1|TRBV7-6
CASSLYLGQGKGQYF
TGTGCCAGCAGCTTATATTTGGGACAGGGGAAAGGGCAGTACTTC
>TRBJ1-1|-|TRBD1|TRBV27
CASSRDRYMNTEAFF
TGTGCCAGCAGTCGGGACAGATACATGAACACTGAAGCTTTCTTT
>TRBJ2-1|-|-|TRBV7-8
CASSLDSRFDEQFF
TGTGCCAGCAGCTTAGACTCACGGTTTGATGAGCAGTTCTTC
>TRBJ2-1|-|TRBD2|TRBV6-1
CASSDLAGGGSHEQFF
TGTGCCAGCAGTGACTTAGCGGGAGGAGGTTCCCATGAGCAGTTCTTC
>TRBJ1-1|once|TRBD1|TRBV27
CASSLTRTGWAMNTEAFF
TGTGCCAGCAGCCTTACCCGGACAGGGTGGGCCATGAACACTGAAGCTTTCTTT
>TRBJ2-7|-|-|TRBV19
CASSIDSGTPYEQYF
TGTGCCAGTAGTATAGACAGCGGTACACCCTACGAGCAGTACTTC
>TRBJ2-7|-|-|TRBV5-1
CASQVETGYYEQYF
TGCGCCAGCCAGGTAGAAACAGGGTACTACGAGCAGTACTTC
>TRBJ1-2|-|-|TRBV19
CASSDGRDGNYGYTF
TGTGCCAGTAGTGACGGCAGGGATGGTAACTATGGCTACACCTTC
>TRBJ2-7|-|TRBD2|TRBV28
CASSLGREGRMGEQYF
TGTGCCAGCAGTTTGGGACGGGAGGGACGAATGGGAGAGCAGTACTTC
>TRBJ2-7|-|TRBD1|TRBV28
CASSLILMDRTYEQYF
TGTGCCAGCAGCCTGATTTTAATGGACAGGACTTACGAGCAGTACTTC
>TRBJ1-2|-|-|TRBV7-2
CASVPSGSYGYTF
TGTGCCAGCGTACCATCGGGATCCTATGGCTACACCTTC
>TRBJ1-5|-|-|TRBV25-1
CASSEGQGMGQPQHF
TGTGCCAGCAGTGAGGGGCAGGGGATGGGACAGCCCCAGCATTTT
>TRBJ2-5|-|-|TRBV4-2
CASSQGEQGGRETQYF
TGTGCCAGCAGCCAAGGTGAACAGGGGGGGAGAGAGACCCAGTACTTC
>TRBJ2-6|-|-|TRBV19
CASSRGEVPNPGANVLTF
TGTGCCAGTAGTAGAGGTGAGGTGCCCAATCCTGGGGCCAACGTCCTGACTTTC
>TRBJ2-2|-|TRBD1|TRBV6-6
CASRGTGGAGGELFF
TGTGCCAGCAGAGGGACAGGGGGCGCGGGCGGGGAGCTGTTTTTT
>TRBJ1-1|-|TRBD1|TRBV6-1
CASSELPGQGAGAFF
TGTGCCAGCAGCGAGCTTCCGGGACAGGGGGCAGGAGCTTTCTTT
>TRBJ2-7|-|-|TRBV5-4
CASSLQSARRGSYEQYF
TGTGCCAGCAGCTTGCAATCCGCTAGGCGGGGCTCCTACGAGCAGTACTTC
>TRBJ2-1|-|TRBD2|TRBV4-1
CASSQAGTGTSGVGQFF
TGCGCCAGCAGCCAAGCGGGAACCGGGACTAGCGGGGTCGGTCAGTTCTTC
>TRBJ2-5|-|-|TRBV10-3
CAISESAGSQETQYF
TGTGCCATCAGTGAGTCGGCGGGTTCGCAAGAGACCCAGTACTTC
>TRBJ1-4|-|-|TRBV28
CASSLYNKPTVREKLFF
TGTGCCAGCAGTTTATACAACAAACCGACAGTACGGGAAAAACTGTTTTTT
>TRBJ2-1|-|TRBD1|TRBV5-4
CASSLADRGNEQFF
TGTGCCAGCAGCTTGGCGGACAGGGGCAATGAGCAGTTCTTC